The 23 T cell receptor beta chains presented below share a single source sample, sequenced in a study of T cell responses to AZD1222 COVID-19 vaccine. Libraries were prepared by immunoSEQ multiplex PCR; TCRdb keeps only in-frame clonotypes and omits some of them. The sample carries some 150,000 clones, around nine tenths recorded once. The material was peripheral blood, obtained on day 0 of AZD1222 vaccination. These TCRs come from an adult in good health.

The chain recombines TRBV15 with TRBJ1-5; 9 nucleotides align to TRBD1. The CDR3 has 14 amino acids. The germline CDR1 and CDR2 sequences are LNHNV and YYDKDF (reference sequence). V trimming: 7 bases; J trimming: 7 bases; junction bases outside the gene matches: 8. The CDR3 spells CATNTDRGEQPQHF. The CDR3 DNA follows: TGTGCCACCAATACGGACAGGGGTGAGCAGCCCCAGCATTTT.

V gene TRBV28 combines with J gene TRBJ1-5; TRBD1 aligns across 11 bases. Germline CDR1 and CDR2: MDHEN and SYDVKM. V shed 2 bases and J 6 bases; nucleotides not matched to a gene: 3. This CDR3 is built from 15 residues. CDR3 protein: CASSLIGTGGQPQHF. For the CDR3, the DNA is TGTGCCAGCAGTTTAATTGGGACAGGGGGTCAGCCCCAGCATTTT.

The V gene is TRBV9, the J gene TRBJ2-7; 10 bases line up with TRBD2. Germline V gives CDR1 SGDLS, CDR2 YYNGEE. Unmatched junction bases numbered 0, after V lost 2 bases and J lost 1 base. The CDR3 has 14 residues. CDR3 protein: CASSVSGRSYEQYF. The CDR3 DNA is TGTGCCAGCAGCGTTAGCGGGAGGTCCTACGAGCAGTACTTC.

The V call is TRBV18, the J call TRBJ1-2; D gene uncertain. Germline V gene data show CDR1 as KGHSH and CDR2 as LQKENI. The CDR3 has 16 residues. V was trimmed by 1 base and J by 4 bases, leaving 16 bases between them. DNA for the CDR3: TGTGCCAGCTCACCACGTAATCATAACCCGGCCTATGGCTACACCTTC. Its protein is CASSPRNHNPAYGYTF.

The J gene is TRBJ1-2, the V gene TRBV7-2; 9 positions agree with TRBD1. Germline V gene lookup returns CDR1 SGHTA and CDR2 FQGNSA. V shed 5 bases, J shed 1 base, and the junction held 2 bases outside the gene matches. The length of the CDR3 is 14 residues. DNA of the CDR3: TGTGCCAGCAGCACAGGGGGCGTTAACTATGGCTACACCTTC. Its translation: CASSTGGVNYGYTF.

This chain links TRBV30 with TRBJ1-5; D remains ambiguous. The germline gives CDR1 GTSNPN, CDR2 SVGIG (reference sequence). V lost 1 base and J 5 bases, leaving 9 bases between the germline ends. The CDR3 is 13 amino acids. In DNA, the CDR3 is TGTGCCTGGAGTGATCAGAGGGATCAGCCCCAGCATTTT. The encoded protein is CAWSDQRDQPQHF.

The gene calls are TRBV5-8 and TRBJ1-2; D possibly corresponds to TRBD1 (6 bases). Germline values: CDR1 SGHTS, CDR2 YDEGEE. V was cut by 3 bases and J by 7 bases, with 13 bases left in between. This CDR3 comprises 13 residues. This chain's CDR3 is CASSSDRASGYTF. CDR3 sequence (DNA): TGTGCCAGCAGCTCGGACAGAGCGTCTGGCTACACCTTC.

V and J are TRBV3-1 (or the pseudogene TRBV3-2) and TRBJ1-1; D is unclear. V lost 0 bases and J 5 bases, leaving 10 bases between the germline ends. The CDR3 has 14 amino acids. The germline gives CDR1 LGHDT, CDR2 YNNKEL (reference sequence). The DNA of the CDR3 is TGTGCCAGCAGCCAAGATCTTGAAGGTACTGAAGCTTTCTTT. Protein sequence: CASSQDLEGTEAFF.

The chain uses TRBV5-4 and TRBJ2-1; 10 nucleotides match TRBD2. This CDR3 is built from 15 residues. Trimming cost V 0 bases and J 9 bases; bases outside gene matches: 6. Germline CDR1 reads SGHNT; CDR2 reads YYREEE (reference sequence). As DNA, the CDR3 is TGTGCCAGCAGCTTGGTGGGCTTAGCGGGGGGTGAGCAGTTCTTC. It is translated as CASSLVGLAGGEQFF.

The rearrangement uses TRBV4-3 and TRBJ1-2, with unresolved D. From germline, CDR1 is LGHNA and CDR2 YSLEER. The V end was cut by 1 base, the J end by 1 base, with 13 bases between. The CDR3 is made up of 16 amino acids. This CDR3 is CASSQGGLHDNYGYTF. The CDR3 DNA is TGCGCCAGCAGCCAAGGAGGCCTCCACGATAACTATGGCTACACCTTC.

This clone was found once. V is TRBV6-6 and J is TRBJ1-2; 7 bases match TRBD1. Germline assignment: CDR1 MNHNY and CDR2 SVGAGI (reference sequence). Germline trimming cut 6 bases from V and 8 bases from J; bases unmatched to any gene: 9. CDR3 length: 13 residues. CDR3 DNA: TGTGCCAGCAGGACAGGGCCCTCTTACGGCTACACCTTC. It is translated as CASRTGPSYGYTF.

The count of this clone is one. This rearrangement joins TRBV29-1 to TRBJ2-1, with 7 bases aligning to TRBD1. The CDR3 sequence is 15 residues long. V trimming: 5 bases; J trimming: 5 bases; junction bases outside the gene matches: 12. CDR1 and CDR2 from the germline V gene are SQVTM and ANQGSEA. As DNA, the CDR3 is TGCAGCGTTCAGAACAGGGGATCAAAGGACAATGAGCAGTTCTTC. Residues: CSVQNRGSKDNEQFF.

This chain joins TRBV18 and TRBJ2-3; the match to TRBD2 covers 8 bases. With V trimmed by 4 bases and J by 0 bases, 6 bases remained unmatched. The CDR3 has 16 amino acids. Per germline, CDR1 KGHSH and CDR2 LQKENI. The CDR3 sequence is CASSLSPSGSTDTQYF. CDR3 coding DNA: TGTGCCAGCTCACTCTCCCCTAGCGGGAGCACAGATACGCAGTATTTT.

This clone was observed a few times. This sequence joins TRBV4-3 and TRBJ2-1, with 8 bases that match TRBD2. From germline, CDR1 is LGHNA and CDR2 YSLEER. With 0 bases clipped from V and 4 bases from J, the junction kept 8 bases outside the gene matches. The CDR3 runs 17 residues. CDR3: CASSQDRPSGLYNEQFF. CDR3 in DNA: TGCGCCAGCAGCCAAGATCGGCCTAGCGGGCTATACAATGAGCAGTTCTTC.

The CDR3 spells CATSREGGKAFF. Here the CDR3 DNA reads TGTGCCACCAGCAGAGAGGGGGGGAAAGCTTTCTTT. The chain combines TRBV15 with TRBJ1-1; D perhaps matches TRBD1 (5 bases). With 0 bases removed from V and 9 bases from J, the gap between germline ends came to 8 bases. This CDR3 is built from 12 residues. CDR1 and CDR2 (germline): LNHNV, YYDKDF (reference sequence).

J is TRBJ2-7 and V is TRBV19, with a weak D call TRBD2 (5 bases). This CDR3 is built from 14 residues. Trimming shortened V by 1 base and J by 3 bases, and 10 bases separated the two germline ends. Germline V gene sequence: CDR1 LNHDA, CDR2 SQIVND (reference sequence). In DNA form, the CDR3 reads TGTGCCAGTAGTATAGGGCTAGCTTACTACGAGCAGTACTTC. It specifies CASSIGLAYYEQYF.

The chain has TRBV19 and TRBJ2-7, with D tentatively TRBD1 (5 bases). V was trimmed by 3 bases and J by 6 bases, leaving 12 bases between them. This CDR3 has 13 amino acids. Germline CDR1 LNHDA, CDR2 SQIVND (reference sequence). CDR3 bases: TGTGCCAGTAGTATCACAGGATTCCGCGAGCAGTACTTC. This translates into CASSITGFREQYF.

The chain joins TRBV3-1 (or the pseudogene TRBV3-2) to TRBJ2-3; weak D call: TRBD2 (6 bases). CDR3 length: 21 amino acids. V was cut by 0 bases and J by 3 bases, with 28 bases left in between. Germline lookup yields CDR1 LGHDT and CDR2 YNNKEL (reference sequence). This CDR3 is CASSQDLGGPKAGELTDTQYF. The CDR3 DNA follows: TGTGCCAGCAGCCAAGATTTGGGCGGGCCTAAAGCGGGTGAGTTGACAGATACGCAGTATTTT.

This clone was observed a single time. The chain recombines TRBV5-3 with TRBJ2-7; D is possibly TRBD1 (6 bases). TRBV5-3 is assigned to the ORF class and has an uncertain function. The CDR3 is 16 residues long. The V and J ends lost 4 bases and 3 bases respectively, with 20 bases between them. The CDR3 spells CARSDPQQGKSYEQYF. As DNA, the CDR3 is TGTGCCAGAAGCGATCCCCAACAGGGTAAAAGCTACGAGCAGTACTTC.

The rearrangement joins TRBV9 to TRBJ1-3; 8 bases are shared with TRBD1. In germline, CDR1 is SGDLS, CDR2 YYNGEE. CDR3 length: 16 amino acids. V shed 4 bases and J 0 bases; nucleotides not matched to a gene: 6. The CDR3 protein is CASSPRGHSSGNTIYF. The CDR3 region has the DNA TGTGCCAGCAGCCCCAGGGGGCACTCCTCTGGAAACACCATATATTTT.

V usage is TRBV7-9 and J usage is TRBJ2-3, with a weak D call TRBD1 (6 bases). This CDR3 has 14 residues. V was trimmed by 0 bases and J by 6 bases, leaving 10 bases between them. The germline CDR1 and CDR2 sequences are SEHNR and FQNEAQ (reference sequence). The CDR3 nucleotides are TGTGCCAGCAGCTTAGCGGGGGCGTGGGATACGCAGTATTTT. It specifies CASSLAGAWDTQYF.

The DNA of the CDR3 is TGTGCCAGCAGTGAAGGAGACGGACTAGCGGGAGGCACAGATACGCAGTATTTT. Translating it yields CASSEGDGLAGGTDTQYF. The gene calls are TRBV25-1 and TRBJ2-3; 13 positions agree with TRBD2. Germline values: CDR1 MGHDK, CDR2 SYGVNS. This CDR3 has 18 amino acids. Trimming at V came to 2 bases and at J to 1 base, leaving 6 bases not matched to a gene.

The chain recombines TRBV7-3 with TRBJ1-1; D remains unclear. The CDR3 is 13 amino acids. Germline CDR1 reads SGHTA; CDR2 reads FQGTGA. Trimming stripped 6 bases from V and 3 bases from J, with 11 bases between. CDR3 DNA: TGTGCCAGCAGAGGGCAGCCAGACACTGAAGCTTTCTTT. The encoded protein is CASRGQPDTEAFF.